This T cell receptor beta chain was observed in a study of shared clonotypes between healthy human individuals. Overall study results and limits: What limited the represented genetic and exposure-history diversity was the small number of donors. Naive subsets generally exceeded memory subsets in estimated richness.

CDR3 size: 12 residues. V lost 6 bases and J lost 4, with 7 bases in between. Per germline, CDR1 LNHDA and CDR2 SQIVND (reference sequence). On this clone: Its antigen remains unknown. Other DNA sequences in this sample translate to the same CDR3.

Using about 220 ng DNA, some 30,000 T cell genomes, the sorted-subset replicate PCRs were run. Some clones are missing from TCRdb's copy, which holds only in-frame ones; the method was immunoSEQ multiplex PCR. The sample consists of millions of clones, around nine tenths of them appearing once. The chain employs TRBV19 and TRBJ1-5; TRBD1 is a possible D gene (6 bases). The sequence came from a man in his late teens or twenties in good health. Sequencing was done on a sample of naive CD4+ T cells sorted from blood. Subset described: CD45RA+ positively selected. CDR3 protein: CASRTGNQPQHF. CDR3 coding DNA: TGTGCCAGTAGGACAGGTAATCAGCCCCAGCATTTT.